Listed here is a single TCR beta chain. Antigen specificity is unknown. This record belongs to a study of cytomegalovirus exposure and HLA in healthy donors. Study-wide findings and caveats: Across donors, presence/absence analyses took sequencing depth to be roughly uniform. Evidence from a later analysis indicated that most CMV-associated TCR beta chains looked HLA-restricted.

The germline V gene encodes CDR1 SGDLS and CDR2 YYNGEE. The germline V and J ends were trimmed by 0 bases and 5 bases, with 12 bases remaining between them. The length of the CDR3 is 14 residues. With 60 Vbeta and 13 Jbeta primers, the PCR was carried out. The assay was immunoSEQ multiplex PCR, and TCRdb's table has in-frame clones only and misses some. The sample holds roughly 81,000 clones, less than 80% seen once. This clonotype originated in a man aged 25-45 years in good health and CMV-seronegative. The gene calls are TRBV9 and TRBJ2-7; the D gene is possibly TRBD1 (6 bases). Sequencing was performed on PBMCs. The CDR3 bases are TGTGCCAGCAGCGTAGGAGGGACAACCCACGAGCAGTACTTC. Translated, it gives CASSVGGTTHEQYF.